This T cell receptor beta chain was obtained from a study of tissue T cells after allogeneic stem cell transplantation. At the level of the study: A few GVHD patients had recipient-origin PBMCs collected before transplant. Findings and caveats of the study: Limitations included a small, clinically heterogeneous cohort and limited sampling depth.

The table came from immunoSEQ multiplex PCR; TCRdb's copy has only in-frame clones and leaves some out. The sample includes 5,000 to 7,000 clones, 60% to 85% of them seen just once. About this clone itself: Its antigen is undetermined.

Specimen: blood, collected before transplantation. The clonotype was recovered from a man aged 40 to 69 who later had graft-versus-host disease after an allogeneic stem cell transplant.

The CDR3 is CASSAGGFGEKLFF. In nucleotides, the CDR3 is TGTGCCAGCTCTGCCGGGGGCTTTGGTGAAAAACTGTTTTTT. V usage is TRBV18 and J usage is TRBJ1-4; D is possibly TRBD1 (6 bases). Trimming took off 6 bases at V and 7 bases at J, with 15 bases between the two ends. The CDR3 covers 14 residues. Germline V gene lookup returns CDR1 KGHSH and CDR2 LQKENI.